The 12 T cell receptor beta chains listed next were all sequenced from one sample in a study of T cell responses to AZD1222 COVID-19 vaccine. Repertoires were generated with immunoSEQ multiplex PCR, while TCRdb's copy carries only in-frame clones and drops some. The data hold 150,000 or so clones, with 92% observed a single time. This sample comprised peripheral blood, obtained on day 0 of AZD1222 vaccination. Every receptor here comes from an adult in good health.

The rearrangement links TRBV12-3 or TRBV12-4 to TRBJ1-5; D call uncertain. CDR3 size: 12 residues. V was clipped by 8 bases and J by 8 bases, with 13 bases between them. The CDR3 nucleotides are TGTGCCAGCTCGGGGATTGTAGAGCCCCAGCATTTT. Its translation is CASSGIVEPQHF.

This chain joins TRBV11-2 and TRBJ1-1; the D gene is possibly TRBD1 (6 bases). Germline V gene sequence: CDR1 SGHAT, CDR2 FQNNGV. There are 14 residues in the CDR3. Deletions cut 7 bases from V and 1 base from J, with 13 bases between. The CDR3 DNA is TGTGCCAGCACCCCTCAACAGGGGAACACTGAAGCTTTCTTT. Protein sequence: CASTPQQGNTEAFF.

This chain joins TRBV7-9 and TRBJ2-1; D may be TRBD1 or TRBD2 (5 bases each). The CDR3 sequence is 16 residues long. Germline V gene data show CDR1 as SEHNR and CDR2 as FQNEAQ (reference sequence). The ends were cut back, 5 bases at V and 3 bases at J, with 17 bases in the middle. CDR3 protein: CASSTPGVGVYNEQFF. The CDR3 bases are TGTGCCAGCAGCACCCCCGGGGTAGGGGTCTACAATGAGCAGTTCTTC.

This clone was detected a few times. The V and J genes are TRBV20-1 and TRBJ1-5; 7 nucleotides align to TRBD1. The trim removed 3 bases at V and 7 bases at J, leaving 6 bases unmatched. The CDR3 has 13 amino acids. CDR1 is DFQATT and CDR2 is SNEGSKA in the germline V gene (reference sequence). CDR3 sequence (DNA): TGCAGTGCTAGTACAGGGGTGGACCAGCCCCAGCATTTT. Translated: CSASTGVDQPQHF.

V usage is TRBV28 and J usage is TRBJ1-2; tentative D call: TRBD1 (5 bases). The CDR3 has 14 residues. V was pared by 2 bases and J by 4 bases, with 11 bases between. Germline CDR1 reads MDHEN; CDR2 reads SYDVKM. The CDR3 nucleotides are TGTGCCAGCAGTTTAGGGGACTCTGGCTATGGCTACACCTTC. The encoded protein is CASSLGDSGYGYTF.

The chain couples TRBV7-9 to TRBJ1-4; D is perhaps TRBD1 (5 bases). Germline V gene data show CDR1 as SEHNR and CDR2 as FQNEAQ (reference sequence). The CDR3 is 15 residues long. Trimming took 1 base from V and 7 from J, leaving 13 bases between them. CDR3: CASSLGGGVGEKLFF. Written as DNA, the CDR3 is TGTGCCAGCAGCTTAGGGGGAGGGGTTGGTGAAAAACTGTTTTTT.

The rearrangement links TRBV6-5 to TRBJ2-7; a possible D gene is TRBD1 (6 bases). Trimming took off 0 bases at V and 3 bases at J, with 15 bases between the two ends. Germline values: CDR1 MNHEY, CDR2 SVGAGI. The CDR3 sequence is 16 residues long. CDR3: CASSYSIPGAGYEQYF. The CDR3 region has the DNA TGTGCCAGCAGTTACTCAATACCAGGGGCCGGCTACGAGCAGTACTTC.

The V gene is TRBV9, the J gene TRBJ2-3, with D possibly matching TRBD1 (5 bases). V dropped 4 bases and J dropped 6 bases, with 15 bases sitting between them. CDR1 and CDR2 (germline): SGDLS, YYNGEE. This CDR3 is 14 amino acids long. The CDR3 DNA follows: TGTGCCAGCAGCTCGATCTTCAGGGCTGATACGCAGTATTTT. This sequence encodes CASSSIFRADTQYF.

This sequence joins TRBV10-1 and TRBJ2-3; possible D gene TRBD2, 5 bases. The V end was cut by 3 bases, the J end by 0 bases, with 16 bases between. CDR3 length: 17 amino acids. Germline V gene data show CDR1 as WNHNN and CDR2 as SYGVQD (reference sequence). The CDR3 is CASSDLDSTTSTDTQYF. CDR3 bases: TGCGCCAGCAGTGATTTGGACTCCACAACTAGCACAGATACGCAGTATTTT.

Comment on this clone: The same CDR3 also results from other DNA sequences found in this sample. The CDR3 sequence is CASSLDGKNTEAFF. DNA for the CDR3: TGCGCCAGCAGCTTGGACGGGAAGAACACTGAAGCTTTCTTT. J is TRBJ1-1 and V is TRBV5-1; D call uncertain. V shed 0 bases and J shed 1 base, with 7 bases lying between them. There are 14 residues in the CDR3. Germline lookup yields CDR1 SGHRS and CDR2 YFSETQ.

This chain joins TRBV27 and TRBJ2-3; 10 bases align to TRBD2. Trimming took 4 bases from V and 4 from J; bases not matched to a gene: 5. This CDR3 comprises 15 residues. From germline, CDR1 is MNHEY and CDR2 SMNVEV (reference sequence). The CDR3 DNA is TGTGCCAGCAGTTCATCTAGCGGGAGCTCAGATACGCAGTATTTT. It yields the protein CASSSSSGSSDTQYF.

This clone is a singleton in its sample. The chain couples TRBV3-1 (or the pseudogene TRBV3-2) to TRBJ2-1; unclear D gene. V was shortened by 3 bases and J by 9 bases, with 6 bases between the two germline ends. The CDR3 length is 11 residues. Germline V gene data show CDR1 as LGHDT and CDR2 as YNNKEL (reference sequence). CDR3 DNA: TGTGCCAGCAGCCAGGGCGGTGAGCAGTTCTTC. This codes for CASSQGGEQFF.